This T cell receptor (beta chain) is from a study of T cell responses to AZD1222 COVID-19 vaccine (dated by TCRdb to about 2021). Regarding the study in general: AZD1222 recipients given second doses at about 4 weeks or at about 12 weeks were pooled, since spike-specific TCR depth and breadth were not found to differ between the two schedules. A total of 233 trial participants underwent TCR sequencing, of whom roughly 210 received two doses of AZD1222 and approximately 25 received two doses of the MenACWY control vaccine. Trial participants were enrolled by age into subgroups of 18-55, 56-69 and 70-plus years, and roughly 150, 30 and 60 TCR-sequenced participants, respectively, were included in these subgroups. The investigation overall reported the following: Conclusions about previously exposed vaccinees were limited because only six or seven AZD1222 recipients were SARS-CoV-2 seropositive at baseline. Reportedly, close to half of the unique spike-specific TCRs recognized epitopes lying outside the regions that are mutated in the B.1.351 and B.1.1.7 variants. In the small 56-69-year group, the increase in depth fell short of significance, most likely because of low power. CD4 TCRs associated with the vaccine covered the entire spike protein, and the dominant responses were in regions 160-218 and 743-854. Participants were mostly white British, with more females than males. The authors suggested clonal diversity may have been underestimated. After two AZD1222 doses, both the breadth and the depth of spike-specific TCRs were significantly higher than at day 0 and than in MenACWY recipients. No day 14 peak-response samples were available, so repertoires were characterized only after the peak T cell response.

The CDR3 regions of human TCRbeta chains were analyzed by immunosequencing. Under the source paper's analysis protocol: TCRs in the repertoires were matched against a reference library of SARS-CoV-2-specific TCRs that had been generated with the MIRA antigen-specificity platform. Breadth was defined as the fraction of unique TCRs that were SARS-CoV-2-associated, and depth was defined as the fraction of total T cells that were SARS-CoV-2-associated. Using the MIRA data, every spike-specific TCR was mapped to the spike region that the TCR reacted to and assigned to either a CD4 or a CD8 class. Log10-transformed breadth and depth values were compared by one-way ANOVA with Sidak's multiple comparisons tests. TCRdb obtained this table from immuneACCESS and retained in-frame rearrangements with V and J assigned. These tables miss some clones; where compared with another copy, unresolved V genes account for less than half of the shortfall, and the remainder is unexplained. V, J and clone size are those of that table, while D and trimming were read from the DNA. The sample table contains 150,000 to 200,000 clones; only one count was recorded for about 85% of them. About 2.8% of the sample is in the top ten clones.

The time point label of this sample denotes: baseline before first vaccination. Vaccinee samples came from UK trials COV001 and COV002, including a single-blind randomized controlled phase 2/3 trial of AZD1222 (ChAdOx1 nCoV-19) in healthy adults. Trial participant PBMC samples were collected at day 0 and day 28 after the second dose for TCRbeta chain sequencing. Regarding this clone: The antigen this receptor binds is unknown. No much larger clone exists at a distance of one base, and base qualities are not known. Other DNA sequences from this sample encode an identical CDR3 as well.

CDR1 and CDR2, per the germline V gene (reference sequence), are LNHDA and SQIVND. V loses 2 bases, J loses 6 bases, and the germline ends lie 8 bases apart. The CDR3 contains 13 residues, cysteine and phenylalanine counted. Of all the DNA, just the CDR3 is kept, 39 bases in frame from base 1. Sequenced material: peripheral blood, taken on day 0 of AZD1222 vaccination. This clonotype was sampled from an adult in good health. This chain is built from TRBV19 and TRBJ1-5; the D gene is perhaps TRBD1, on 5 matching bases. The DNA is as follows: TGTGCCAGTAGTATACAGGGTGGTCAGCCCCAGCATTTT. The encoded protein is CASSIQGGQPQHF. Full variable domain (CDR3 extended with the reference TRBV19 and TRBJ1-5 proteins): DGGITQSPKYLFRKEGQNVTLSCEQNLNHDAMYWYRQDPGQGLRLIYYSQIVNDFQKGDIAEGYSVSREKKESFPLTVTSAQKNPTAFYLCASSIQGGQPQHFGDGTRLSIL.